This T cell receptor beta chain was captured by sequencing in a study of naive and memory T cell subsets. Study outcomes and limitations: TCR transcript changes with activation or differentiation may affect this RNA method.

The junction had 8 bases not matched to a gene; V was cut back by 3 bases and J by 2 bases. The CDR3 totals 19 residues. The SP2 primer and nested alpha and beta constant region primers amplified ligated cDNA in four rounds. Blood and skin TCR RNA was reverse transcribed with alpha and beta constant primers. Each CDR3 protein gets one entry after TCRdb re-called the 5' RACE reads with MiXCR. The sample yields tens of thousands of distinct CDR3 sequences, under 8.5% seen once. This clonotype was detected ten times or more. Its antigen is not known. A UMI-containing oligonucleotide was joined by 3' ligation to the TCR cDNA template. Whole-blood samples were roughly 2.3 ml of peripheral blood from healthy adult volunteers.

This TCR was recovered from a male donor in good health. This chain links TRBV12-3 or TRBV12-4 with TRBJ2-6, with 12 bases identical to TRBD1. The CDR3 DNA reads TGTGCCAGCAGTTTTTTTGGGACAGGGGGCAATGCTGGGGCCAACGTCCTGACTTTC. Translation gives CASSFFGTGGNAGANVLTF.